Presented here are 27 T cell receptor beta chains from one specimen sequenced in a study of blood T cell repertoires in COVID-19. Clones were sequenced by immunoSEQ multiplex PCR, and TCRdb holds only the in-frame ones, with some missing. The sample records 200,000 or so clones, 87% being singletons. Source material: PBMCs or T cells enriched from blood (not recorded which). The source is a man younger than 40 who had recovered from COVID-19.

The chain combines TRBV24-1 with TRBJ2-2; D perhaps matches TRBD1 (6 bases). The CDR3 has 14 amino acids. Germline loops: CDR1 KGHDR, CDR2 SFDVKD. V was cut by 0 bases and J by 6 bases, with 7 bases left in between. CDR3 in amino acids: CATSDLNRAGELFF. CDR3 nucleotide sequence: TGTGCCACCAGTGATTTGAACAGGGCCGGGGAGCTGTTTTTT.

The DNA for the CDR3 is TGCGCCAGCACTTTCTCGGGGGGCTTTGTAGACGAGCAGTACTTC. Encoded protein: CASTFSGGFVDEQYF. The V gene is TRBV5-1, the J gene TRBJ2-7, with D possibly being TRBD2 (7 bases). The germline V and J ends were trimmed by 6 bases and 5 bases, with 21 bases remaining between them. Germline lookup yields CDR1 SGHRS and CDR2 YFSETQ. This CDR3 is built from 15 residues.

The rearrangement joins TRBV19 to TRBJ1-4, with 10 bases lining up with TRBD1. Germline lookup yields CDR1 LNHDA and CDR2 SQIVND (reference sequence). The trim removed 5 bases at V and 6 bases at J, leaving 9 bases unmatched. This CDR3 is built from 16 residues. The CDR3 DNA sequence: TGTGCCAGTAGTGCAGGGGTCGGGACAGGGGATGAAAAACTGTTTTTT. Translation gives CASSAGVGTGDEKLFF.

This clone was picked up one time. J is TRBJ2-5 and V is TRBV20-1, with 10 bases identical to TRBD2. V was clipped by 3 bases and J by 5 bases; unmatched bases: 9. The CDR3 is 15 residues long. Germline-derived CDR1 and CDR2 are DFQATT and SNEGSKA (reference sequence). CDR3 coding DNA: TGCAGTGCTAGTGAGGAGCGGGAGGGCCCTGAGACCCAGTACTTC. Its translation is CSASEEREGPETQYF.

The chain uses TRBV29-1 and TRBJ2-1, with D perhaps matching TRBD2 (6 bases). CDR3 length: 14 amino acids. Trimming took off 4 bases at V and 6 bases at J, with 16 bases between the two ends. Germline V lookup: CDR1 SQVTM, CDR2 ANQGSEA. CDR3 sequence: CSVGGTSLGNEQFF. Here the CDR3 DNA reads TGCAGCGTTGGTGGAACTAGCCTGGGCAATGAGCAGTTCTTC.

The chain has TRBV7-3 and TRBJ1-2; D not certain. CDR1 is SGHTA, CDR2 FQGTGA, per germline. V shed 2 bases and J shed 6 bases, with 13 bases lying between them. The CDR3 has 14 residues. The CDR3 region has the DNA TGTGCCAGCAGCTTAGACTCCGGTACGCATGGCTACACCTTC. This codes for CASSLDSGTHGYTF.

The chain uses TRBV28 and TRBJ2-1, with D possibly matching TRBD2 (5 bases). The germline V and J ends were trimmed by 6 bases and 8 bases, with 17 bases remaining between them. The CDR3 spans 14 residues. Germline-derived CDR1 and CDR2 are MDHEN and SYDVKM. This chain's CDR3 is CASREGTVGYEQFF. CDR3 DNA sequence: TGTGCCAGCAGAGAGGGTACGGTCGGGTATGAGCAGTTCTTC.

V is TRBV2 and J is TRBJ2-5, with D perhaps matching TRBD1 (5 bases). Germline assignment: CDR1 SNHLY and CDR2 FYNNEI. CDR3 length: 11 amino acids. V was cut by 8 bases and J by 5 bases, with 9 bases left in between. The CDR3 loop reads CASRTMETQYF. The CDR3 bases are TGTGCCAGCCGGACAATGGAGACCCAGTACTTC.

Written as DNA, the CDR3 is TGCGCCAGCAGCCAAGATTTCCAGTATATATGGCAAAAACTGTTTTTT. Its translation: CASSQDFQYIWQKLFF. The rearrangement uses TRBV4-1 and TRBJ1-4; D not certain. Trimming left V 0 bases short and J 9 bases short, with 17 bases between. The CDR3 has 16 amino acids. Germline CDR1 reads MGHRA; CDR2 reads YSYEKL.

The chain joins TRBV15 to TRBJ2-3; tentative D call: TRBD2 (6 bases). V lost 8 bases, J lost 3 bases, and 18 bases lay in between. Germline CDR1 reads LNHNV; CDR2 reads YYDKDF (reference sequence). This CDR3 has 15 residues. The CDR3 region has the DNA TGTGCCACCCTTGGAGGAGGGATGGGGACAGATACGCAGTATTTT. This codes for CATLGGGMGTDTQYF.

The chain recombines TRBV9 with TRBJ2-1, with TRBD1 as a possible D gene (6 bases). With 0 bases removed from V and 9 bases from J, the gap between germline ends came to 16 bases. The CDR3 consists of 15 residues. Per germline, CDR1 SGDLS and CDR2 YYNGEE. CDR3 DNA: TGTGCCAGCAGCGTAGTGGACAGTGGAGGTTTTGAGCAGTTCTTC. It codes for CASSVVDSGGFEQFF.

The V call is TRBV5-1, the J call TRBJ2-7; 9 positions agree with TRBD1. The CDR3 totals 19 residues. Germline V lookup: CDR1 SGHRS, CDR2 YFSETQ. V shed 0 bases and J 0 bases; nucleotides not matched to a gene: 13. The DNA for the CDR3 is TGCGCCAGCAGCTTGGGGACAGGGGCGACCATGAAAAACTCCTACGAGCAGTACTTC. It encodes CASSLGTGATMKNSYEQYF.

V usage is TRBV29-1 and J usage is TRBJ1-2; 9 nucleotides agree with TRBD1. This CDR3 spans 13 amino acids. Germline values: CDR1 SQVTM, CDR2 ANQGSEA. V shed 7 bases, J shed 4 bases, and the junction held 7 bases outside the gene matches. DNA of the CDR3: TGCAGCGCGCCGGGACAGGGCACCTATGGCTACACCTTC. Amino acid sequence: CSAPGQGTYGYTF.

This clone was seen only once. The V gene is TRBV7-2, the J gene TRBJ1-2; 8 nucleotides match TRBD1. The CDR3 is made up of 15 amino acids. Germline V gene sequence: CDR1 SGHTA, CDR2 FQGNSA. V gave up 5 bases and J gave up 5 bases; unmatched junction bases: 10. This CDR3 is CASSIGQGGIYGYTF. CDR3 DNA: TGTGCCAGCAGCATTGGACAGGGAGGGATATATGGCTACACCTTC.

In this sample, this clone turned up once. The chain carries TRBV11-3 and TRBJ2-1; D call uncertain. Per germline, CDR1 SGHNT and CDR2 YENEEA. V shed 5 bases and J shed 4 bases, with 6 bases lying between them. The CDR3 sequence is 12 residues long. The DNA for the CDR3 is TGTGCCAGCAGCCGAGATTACAATGAGCAGTTCTTC. This encodes CASSRDYNEQFF. Variable domain in full (rest from reference TRBV11-3 and TRBJ2-1): EAGVVQSPRYKIIEKKQPVAFWCNPISGHNTLYWYLQNLGQGPELLIRYENEEAVDDSQLPKDRFSAERLKGVDSTLKIQPAELGDSAVYLCASSRDYNEQFFGPGTRLTVL.

The chain is built from TRBV14 and TRBJ2-5; 8 bases align to TRBD2. From germline, CDR1 is SGHDN and CDR2 FVKESK. This CDR3 is 17 amino acids long. V lost 2 bases, J lost 5 bases, and 13 bases stayed unmatched. The CDR3 here is CASSQILGRGGAETQYF. In DNA, the CDR3 is TGTGCCAGCAGCCAAATACTTGGTCGGGGGGGCGCGGAGACCCAGTACTTC.

The V gene is TRBV5-1, the J gene TRBJ2-7, with a possible D match to TRBD1 (6 bases). Germline assignment: CDR1 SGHRS and CDR2 YFSETQ. V was shortened by 4 bases and J by 2 bases, with 13 bases between the two germline ends. CDR3 length: 14 amino acids. DNA for the CDR3: TGCGCCAGCAGCGCCCAGGACAGAACCTACGAGCAGTACTTC. Amino acids: CASSAQDRTYEQYF.

This clone was counted only a few times. The chain recombines TRBV10-3 with TRBJ1-5, with D maybe TRBD1 (6 bases). The CDR3 has 14 residues. CDR1 is ENHRY and CDR2 is SYGVKD in the germline V gene. V was pared by 8 bases and J by 2 bases, with 13 bases between. CDR3 sequence: CAIGSQGGNQPQHF. CDR3 bases: TGTGCCATCGGGTCACAGGGTGGCAATCAGCCCCAGCATTTT.

This chain links TRBV19 with TRBJ2-1, with 7 bases fitting TRBD2. The junction had 2 bases not matched to a gene; V was cut back by 3 bases and J by 3 bases. From germline, CDR1 is LNHDA and CDR2 SQIVND (reference sequence). The length of the CDR3 is 14 residues. CDR3 sequence: CASSMGRGYNEQFF. In DNA form, the CDR3 reads TGTGCCAGTAGTATGGGGAGGGGCTACAATGAGCAGTTCTTC.

This clone was seen only once. The chain has TRBV10-1 and TRBJ2-7; the match to TRBD1 covers 9 bases. This CDR3 is 14 amino acids long. Germline loops: CDR1 WNHNN, CDR2 SYGVQD (reference sequence). Trimming removed 6 bases from V and 0 bases from J; junction bases left unmatched: 3. The CDR3 loop is CASSGTGSSYEQYF. CDR3 in DNA: TGCGCCAGCAGCGGGACAGGGAGCTCCTACGAGCAGTACTTC.

The chain links TRBV4-3 to TRBJ2-7; D is perhaps TRBD1 (6 bases). The V end lost 4 bases, the J end lost 2 bases, and 15 bases lay between the germline ends. The CDR3 covers 15 residues. Germline V gives CDR1 LGHNA, CDR2 YSLEER. CDR3 loop: CASSPVRGIPYEQYF. CDR3 coding DNA: TGCGCCAGCAGCCCCGTCAGGGGTATCCCCTACGAGCAGTACTTC.

The chain carries TRBV6-1 and TRBJ1-6; TRBD1 agrees at 9 bases. This CDR3 is built from 15 residues. The trim removed 0 bases at V and 10 bases at J, leaving 4 bases unmatched. CDR1 is MNHNS, CDR2 SASEGT, per germline. The CDR3 nucleotides read TGTGCCAGCAGTGAAGCAGAGACAGGGGGGTCACCCCTCCACTTT. Amino acid sequence: CASSEAETGGSPLHF.

V and J are TRBV5-5 and TRBJ2-3; 9 positions agree with TRBD2. Germline CDR1 is SGHKS and CDR2 is YYEKEE (reference sequence). The CDR3 runs to 16 residues. V shed 1 base, J shed 5 bases, and the junction held 8 bases outside the gene matches. The DNA of the CDR3 is TGTGCCAGCAGCTTGCGGGCGGGAGGGTTGGAAGATACGCAGTATTTT. Translating gives CASSLRAGGLEDTQYF.

The rearrangement uses TRBV4-1 and TRBJ2-7, with TRBD1 identical over 9 bases. Germline CDR1 reads MGHRA; CDR2 reads YSYEKL. This CDR3 region has 17 residues. With 0 bases clipped from V and 0 bases from J, the junction kept 6 bases outside the gene matches. The CDR3 region is CASSQDPTGGSSYEQYF. CDR3 bases: TGCGCCAGCAGCCAAGATCCGACAGGGGGAAGCTCCTACGAGCAGTACTTC.

The chain employs TRBV29-1 and TRBJ1-4, with TRBD1 matching 10 bases. The germline CDR1 and CDR2 sequences are SQVTM and ANQGSEA. Trimming took 4 bases from V and 7 from J; bases not matched to a gene: 3. This CDR3 has 13 residues. The CDR3 spells CSVGDRGPEKLFF. In DNA form, the CDR3 reads TGCAGCGTTGGCGACAGGGGGCCTGAAAAACTGTTTTTT.

This clone was counted once. The V gene is TRBV12-2, the J gene TRBJ2-7; the table's D call, TRBD2, was not checked against the DNA. TRBV12-2 is shown as a pseudogene. CDR3 length: 14 residues. The CDR3 loop reads CASRLSGGSYEQYF. The CDR3 coding sequence is TGTGCAAGTCGCCTTAGCGGGGGCTCCTACGAGCAGTACTTC.

The V call is TRBV7-9, the J call TRBJ2-7; TRBD1 agrees at 8 bases. V lost 1 base to trimming and J lost 0 bases; unmatched junction nucleotides: 2. The CDR3 covers 15 residues. Germline V gene lookup returns CDR1 SEHNR and CDR2 FQNEAQ (reference sequence). CDR3 sequence: CASSLGQGISYEQYF. CDR3 nucleotide sequence: TGTGCCAGCAGCTTAGGACAGGGGATCTCCTACGAGCAGTACTTC.